This T cell receptor (beta chain) was recovered during a study of technical replicates of blood from a handful of donors. The V and J ends lost 5 bases and 7 bases respectively, with 11 bases between them. Germline CDR1 MNHNS, CDR2 SASEGT. CDR3 length equals 12 residues. This clone was seen a few times. This table comes from immunoSEQ multiplex PCR, and its TCRdb copy is limited to in-frame clones, with some not included. This table holds around 85,000 clones, about 93% found once. This clonotype was obtained from a human donor in good health. The rearrangement joins TRBV6-1 to TRBJ1-1; D gene unclear. Sequences were obtained from T cells isolated from PBMCs. The CDR3 sequence is CASSLDRGEAFF. CDR3 sequence (DNA): TGTGCCAGCAGTCTCGACCGAGGTGAAGCTTTCTTT.